This TCR beta chain was retrieved from a study of blood T cell repertoires in COVID-19 (dated by TCRdb to the early 2020s). Regarding the study in general: Samples from collaborators originated in the United States, Italy and Spain and spanned both the acute and convalescent phases of COVID-19. The repertoires were made available in a free public database intended to serve as a resource for research on the immune response to SARS-CoV-2. Deeply sampled blood TCRbeta repertoires from subjects exposed to, actively infected with, or recovered from COVID-19 were included in the dataset. Where HLA class I and class II types were available, the types were taken from metadata supplied by the sample provider, not from assay-based typing. The material from the prospective study consisted of cDNA or gDNA derived from T cells, B-cell-depleted T cells, or PBMCs. A de-identified subject ID, COVID-19 status, age in years and sex were almost always included in the sample metadata. Samples were obtained from the ongoing ImmuneRACE study (first 160 participants) and from 1,000 to 1,500 subjects provided by 6 global collaborators.

A word on this clone: What this receptor recognizes is not known. It has no much larger one-base neighbor in the sample; base qualities were not kept.

In the prospective study, participants were roughly 18 to 100 years old, resided in approximately 25 geographic areas of the United States, and were enrolled through a virtual design. To assign participants to cohorts, the prospective study relied on clinical history that participants themselves reported in a screening survey and a study questionnaire. For ImmuneRACE Cohort 3, a participant was defined as recovered based on two consecutive negative NP/OP PCR tests, clearance by a healthcare professional, or resolution of symptoms. Each participant in the prospective study had whole blood, serum and a nasopharyngeal or oropharyngeal swab collected by mobile phlebotomists. Additional blood draws and questionnaires over a 2-month period could optionally be provided by prospective study participants. Before DNA extraction, prospective study blood samples were shipped either frozen or at room temperature.

The immunoSEQ Assay, a bias-controlled multiplex PCR, was used to amplify TCRbeta CDR3 regions from genomic DNA. As for how the authors treated the data: Within the assay, amplification of reference gene primers was used to estimate how many nucleated cells each sample contained. Sequence reads were collapsed and filtered to measure the absolute abundance of every unique TCRbeta CDR3 rearrangement. Productive Simpson clonality was computed per sample as the square root of Simpson's diversity index over productive rearrangements. TCRdb obtained this table from immuneACCESS and retained in-frame rearrangements with V and J assigned. These tables miss some clones; where compared with another copy, unresolved V genes account for less than half of the shortfall, and the remainder is unexplained. Clone size and the V and J calls come from that table; the DNA yielded D and trimming. The sample contains about 270,000 clones, roughly nine tenths of them found a single time. The ten largest account for about 3% of the sample.

The paper as a whole reports these results and caveats: How much clinical and demographic metadata was included differed by source and by participant, and the metadata was provided uncurated.

This receptor was taken from a woman aged 45 to 65 who had recovered from COVID-19. The sequenced material came from PBMCs or T cells enriched from blood (not recorded which).

The DNA sequence is given as TGTGCCAGCAGCTTAGATTCTCTGGGGCCCTATGGCTACACCTTC. It encodes CASSLDSLGPYGYTF. This chain is built from TRBV7-2 and TRBJ1-2, with TRBD1 tentatively as D gene (5 bases match). Between the V and J ends, shortened by 1 base and 4 bases respectively, the junction contains 13 bases. CDR1 and CDR2 are drawn from the germline V gene: SGHTA, FQGNSA. The CDR3 has 15 amino acids, counting the end cysteine and phenylalanine. The only DNA kept is the CDR3, 45 bases in frame from the first base.